This T cell receptor (beta chain) was sequenced for a study of beta chain features in type 1 diabetes. Study outcomes and limitations: Moderate yet significant TCRB CDR3 shortening was seen in Type 1 diabetes patients in all four CD4+ subsets. Among patients, naive, central memory and Treg TCRB repertoires appeared more similar than among healthy donors. Cells with high TCR expression could be over-represented when cDNA is sequenced. Among type 1 diabetes patients, VDJ junctions had fewer insertions and more deletions.

Only one count was recorded for this clone. Its antigen is unknown. The CDR3 sequence is 15 residues long. The germline gives CDR1 SGHTA, CDR2 FQGNSA. One heparinised blood draw, averaging roughly 110 mL, came from each donor. The isolated RNA, all of it, was reverse transcribed, so expressed TCRB transcripts were what got sequenced. The method was immunoSEQ multiplex PCR; TCRdb's version includes in-frame clones alone and lacks a portion of them. The table shows 630,000 or so clones, with roughly an eighth occurring only once. The sequence was obtained from a man aged 18 to 30 with type 1 diabetes. The sample taken for sequencing was naive CD4+ T cells from blood. The genes are TRBV7-2 and TRBJ2-5; 9 bases match TRBD1. The end of the DNA fits TRBJ2-7 better, so the J call may be wrong. The CDR3 protein is CASSQGQGASYEQYF. The CDR3 DNA reads as TGTGCCAGCAGCCAGGGACAGGGCGCCTCCTACGAGCAGTACTTC.